This TCR beta chain appears in the sequencing data of a study of PD-L1 blockade in urothelial cancer. Germline CDR1 and CDR2: SGHRS and YFSETQ. Germline trimming cut 0 bases from V and 5 bases from J; bases unmatched to any gene: 8. CDR3 length: 16 residues. Some clones are missing from TCRdb's copy, which holds only in-frame ones; the method was immunoSEQ multiplex PCR. The table shows roughly 20,000 clones, with 88% occurring only once. The source is a man in his forties or fifties with urothelial cancer. This material consisted of PBMCs, taken around atezolizumab (anti-PD-L1) treatment. The chain employs TRBV5-1 and TRBJ2-5, with TRBD2 matching 9 bases. CDR3 amino acids: CASSLVGGGATETQYF. CDR3 coding DNA: TGCGCCAGCAGCTTGGTGGGCGGGGGGGCCACGGAGACCCAGTACTTC.